The subject of this entry is one T cell receptor (beta chain). Its antigen is undetermined. V shed 4 bases and J 2 bases; nucleotides not matched to a gene: 8. Germline values: CDR1 SGHNT, CDR2 YYREEE (reference sequence). CDR3 size: 15 residues. The data derive from a study of T cell responses to AZD1222 COVID-19 vaccine. Notes on the study in general: Across spike, vaccine-associated CD4 TCRs were found, dominant at 160-218 and 743-854. Unmutated variant regions are reportedly the target of nearly half of TCRs that are spike-specific.

Clones were read by immunoSEQ multiplex PCR, and TCRdb kept only the in-frame ones, dropping some. Of 130,000 to 150,000 clones listed, around 89% are singletons. The sequence was obtained from an adult in good health. The sample here was peripheral blood, taken on day 0 of AZD1222 vaccination. The J gene is TRBJ1-2, the V gene TRBV5-4; 7 bases agree with TRBD1. The CDR3 loop reads CASSEGTASNYGYTF. CDR3 coding DNA: TGTGCCAGCAGCGAGGGGACAGCATCCAACTATGGCTACACCTTC.